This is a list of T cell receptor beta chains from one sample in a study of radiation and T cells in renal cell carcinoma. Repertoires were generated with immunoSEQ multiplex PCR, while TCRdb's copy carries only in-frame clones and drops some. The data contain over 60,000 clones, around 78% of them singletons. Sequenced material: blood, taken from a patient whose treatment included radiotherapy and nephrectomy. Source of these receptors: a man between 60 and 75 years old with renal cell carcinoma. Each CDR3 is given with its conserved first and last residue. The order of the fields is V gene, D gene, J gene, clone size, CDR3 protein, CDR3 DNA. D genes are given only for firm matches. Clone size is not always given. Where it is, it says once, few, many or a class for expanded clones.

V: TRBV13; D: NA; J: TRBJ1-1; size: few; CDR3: CASSIKVGNTEAFF; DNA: TGTGCCAGCAGCATCAAGGTTGGGAACACTGAAGCTTTCTTT
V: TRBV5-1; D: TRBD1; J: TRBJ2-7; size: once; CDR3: CASSGQGNEQYF; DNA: TGCGCCAGCAGCGGACAGGGAAACGAGCAGTACTTC
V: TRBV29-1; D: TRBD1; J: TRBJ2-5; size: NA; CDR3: CSVGGYRGSQETQYF; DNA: TGCAGCGTTGGGGGGTACAGGGGGTCCCAAGAGACCCAGTACTTC
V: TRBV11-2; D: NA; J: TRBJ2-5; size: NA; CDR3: CASSSGFKLEETQYF; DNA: TGTGCCAGCAGCTCCGGCTTTAAGCTCGAAGAGACCCAGTACTTC
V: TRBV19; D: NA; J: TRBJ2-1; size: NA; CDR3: CASSIEARQSYNEQFF; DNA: TGTGCCAGTAGTATAGAGGCTCGCCAATCCTACAATGAGCAGTTCTTC
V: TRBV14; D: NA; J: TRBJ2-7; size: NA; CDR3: CASRPRDNSYEQYF; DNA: TGTGCCAGCAGGCCCCGGGACAACTCCTACGAGCAGTACTTC
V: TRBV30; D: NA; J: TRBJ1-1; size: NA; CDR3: CAWWPGRRNTEAFF; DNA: TGTGCCTGGTGGCCGGGACGGAGAAACACTGAAGCTTTCTTT
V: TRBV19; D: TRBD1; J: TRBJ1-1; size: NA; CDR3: CASSVRQGETEAFF; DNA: TGTGCCAGTAGTGTGCGACAGGGGGAAACTGAAGCTTTCTTT
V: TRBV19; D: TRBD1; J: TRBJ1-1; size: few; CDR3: CASSTRQGGTEAFF; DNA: TGTGCCAGTAGTACCCGACAGGGCGGCACTGAAGCTTTCTTT
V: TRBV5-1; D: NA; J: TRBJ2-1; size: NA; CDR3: CASTPGSAYNEQFF; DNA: TGCGCCAGCACCCCAGGGAGCGCCTACAATGAGCAGTTCTTC
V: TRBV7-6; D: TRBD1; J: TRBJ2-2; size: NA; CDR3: CASSLPGQTNTGELFF; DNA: TGTGCCAGCAGCTTACCGGGACAGACGAACACCGGGGAGCTGTTTTTT
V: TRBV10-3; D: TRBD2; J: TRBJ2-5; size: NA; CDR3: CATLQRETQETQYF; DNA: TGTGCCACGCTTCAGCGGGAGACTCAAGAGACCCAGTACTTC
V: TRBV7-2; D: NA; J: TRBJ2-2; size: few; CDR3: CASSPWAGFNTGELFF; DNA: TGTGCCAGCAGCCCCTGGGCCGGGTTTAACACCGGGGAGCTGTTTTTT
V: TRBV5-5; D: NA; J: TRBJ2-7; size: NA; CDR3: CARKISGPEKTYEQYF; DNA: TGTGCCAGGAAGATTTCAGGACCGGAGAAAACCTACGAGCAGTACTTC
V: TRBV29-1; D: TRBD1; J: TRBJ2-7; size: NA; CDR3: CSVAPTGAPNEQYF; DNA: TGCAGCGTTGCCCCGACAGGGGCCCCCAACGAGCAGTACTTC
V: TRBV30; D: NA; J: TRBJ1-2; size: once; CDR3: CAWSVPRQGNYGYTF; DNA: TGTGCCTGGAGTGTTCCGCGGCAGGGAAACTATGGCTACACCTTC
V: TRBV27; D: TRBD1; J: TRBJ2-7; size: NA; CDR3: CASSSSAGTGGFASYEQYF; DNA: TGTGCCAGCAGTTCGAGCGCCGGGACAGGGGGGTTCGCGTCCTACGAGCAGTACTTC
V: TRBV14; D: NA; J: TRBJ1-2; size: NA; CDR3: CASSRAGVAGYTF; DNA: TGTGCCAGCAGCCGGGCAGGGGTGGCAGGCTACACCTTC
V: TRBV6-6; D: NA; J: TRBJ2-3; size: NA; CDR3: CASSQSPSTDTQYF; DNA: TGTGCCAGCAGTCAGTCGCCTAGCACAGATACGCAGTATTTT
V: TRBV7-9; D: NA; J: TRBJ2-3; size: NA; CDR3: CASRISGATTDTQYF; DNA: TGTGCCAGCAGGATTAGCGGAGCAACCACAGATACGCAGTATTTT
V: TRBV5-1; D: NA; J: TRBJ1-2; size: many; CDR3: CASSSDGSGGFYTF; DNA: TGCGCCAGCAGCTCCGACGGATCCGGGGGGTTCTACACCTTC
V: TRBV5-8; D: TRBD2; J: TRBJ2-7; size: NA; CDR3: CASSLVLTSGVSYEQYF; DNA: TGTGCCAGCAGCTTGGTACTGACTAGCGGGGTAAGCTACGAGCAGTACTTC
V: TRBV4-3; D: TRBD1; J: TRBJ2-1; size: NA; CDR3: CASSQDRGTGIYNEQFF; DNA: TGCGCCAGCAGCCAAGATAGGGGGACAGGGATCTACAATGAGCAGTTCTTC
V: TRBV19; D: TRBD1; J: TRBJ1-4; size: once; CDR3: CASSPNANRGDEKLFF; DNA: TGTGCCAGTAGTCCAAATGCGAACAGGGGTGATGAAAAACTGTTTTTT
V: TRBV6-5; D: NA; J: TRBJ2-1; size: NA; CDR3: CASSYSEWNNEQFF; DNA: TGTGCCAGCAGTTACTCGGAGTGGAACAATGAGCAGTTCTTC
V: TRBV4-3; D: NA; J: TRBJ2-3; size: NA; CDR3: CASSRRPGILADTQYF; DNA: TGCGCCAGCAGCCGGAGACCAGGGATCCTCGCAGATACGCAGTATTTT
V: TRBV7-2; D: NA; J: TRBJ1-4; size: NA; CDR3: CASSLVGGGVTNEKLFF; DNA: TGTGCCAGCAGCCTCGTAGGGGGGGGAGTTACGAATGAAAAACTGTTTTTT
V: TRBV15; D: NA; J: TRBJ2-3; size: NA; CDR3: CATSRDGASTDTQYF; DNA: TGTGCCACCAGCAGAGATGGCGCGAGCACAGATACGCAGTATTTT
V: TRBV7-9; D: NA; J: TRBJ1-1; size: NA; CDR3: CASSLIGRIEAFF; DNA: TGTGCCAGCAGCTTAATTGGGCGGATTGAAGCTTTCTTT
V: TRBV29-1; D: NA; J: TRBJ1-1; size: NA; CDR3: CSVEEVENTEAFF; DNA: TGCAGCGTTGAAGAGGTAGAGAACACTGAAGCTTTCTTT
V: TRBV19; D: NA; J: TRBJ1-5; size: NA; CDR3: CASSGGGREPQHF; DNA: TGTGCCAGTAGTGGGGGGGGCCGGGAGCCCCAGCATTTT
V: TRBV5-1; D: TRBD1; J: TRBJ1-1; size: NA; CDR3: CASSPGTGAMNTEAFF; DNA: TGCGCCAGCAGCCCGGGGACAGGAGCCATGAACACTGAAGCTTTCTTT
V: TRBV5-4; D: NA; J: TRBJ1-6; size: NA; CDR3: CASSLERGNSPLHF; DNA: TGTGCCAGCAGCTTGGAGAGGGGAAATTCACCCCTCCACTTT
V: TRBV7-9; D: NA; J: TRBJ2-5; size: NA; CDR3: CASSLTGTLGETQYF; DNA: TGTGCCAGCAGCTTAACGGGGACCCTGGGGGAGACCCAGTACTTC
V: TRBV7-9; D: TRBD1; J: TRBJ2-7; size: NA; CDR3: CASSPSKGATVNEQYF; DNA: TGTGCCAGCAGCCCCTCCAAGGGGGCGACGGTGAACGAGCAGTACTTC
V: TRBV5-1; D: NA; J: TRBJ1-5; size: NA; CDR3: CASSRTGYQPQHF; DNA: TGCGCCAGCAGCCGAACAGGGTACCAGCCCCAGCATTTT
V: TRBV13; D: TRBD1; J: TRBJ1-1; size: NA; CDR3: CASSLGQKFFGDSEAFF; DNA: TGTGCCAGCAGCTTAGGCCAAAAGTTCTTCGGGGACAGTGAAGCTTTCTTT
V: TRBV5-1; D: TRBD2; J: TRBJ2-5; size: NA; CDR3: CASSQGTSGGATTQYF; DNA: TGCGCCAGCAGCCAGGGTACTAGCGGGGGGGCTACGACCCAGTACTTC
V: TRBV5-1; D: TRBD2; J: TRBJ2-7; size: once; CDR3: CASSLRSGTSGGYEQYF; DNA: TGCGCCAGCAGCTTACGATCCGGGACTAGCGGGGGGTACGAGCAGTACTTC
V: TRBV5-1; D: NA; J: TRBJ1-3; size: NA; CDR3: CASSVQGPGNTIYF; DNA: TGCGCCAGCAGCGTACAGGGACCTGGAAACACCATATATTTT
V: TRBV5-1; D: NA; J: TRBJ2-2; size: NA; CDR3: CASSLVRTPTTGELFF; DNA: TGCGCCAGCAGCTTGGTGCGGACGCCCACCACCGGGGAGCTGTTTTTT
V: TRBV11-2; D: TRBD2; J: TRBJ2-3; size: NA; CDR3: CASSNLAGAAATQYF; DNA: TGTGCCAGCAGCAACCTAGCGGGAGCTGCGGCGACGCAGTATTTT
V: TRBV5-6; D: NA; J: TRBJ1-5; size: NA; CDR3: CASSLWDLNQPQHF; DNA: TGTGCCAGCAGCTTGTGGGACCTGAATCAGCCCCAGCATTTT
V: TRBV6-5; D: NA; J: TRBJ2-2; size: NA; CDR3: CASIGGSGTGELFF; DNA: TGTGCCAGCATAGGAGGGAGTGGTACCGGGGAGCTGTTTTTT
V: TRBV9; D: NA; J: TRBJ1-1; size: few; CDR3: CASSVDVNTEAFF; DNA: TGTGCCAGCAGCGTAGATGTGAACACTGAAGCTTTCTTT
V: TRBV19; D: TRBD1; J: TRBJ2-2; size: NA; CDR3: CASSGTGDTGELFF; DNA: TGTGCCAGTTCCGGGACAGGGGACACCGGGGAGCTGTTTTTT
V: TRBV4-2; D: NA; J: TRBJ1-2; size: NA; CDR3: CASSLATAGKAYGYTF; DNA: TGTGCCAGCAGCTTGGCAACGGCGGGGAAGGCCTATGGCTACACCTTC
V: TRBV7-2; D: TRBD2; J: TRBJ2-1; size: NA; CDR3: CASSRYGIAGGPNEQFF; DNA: TGTGCCAGCAGCCGCTACGGTATAGCGGGAGGGCCAAATGAGCAGTTCTTC
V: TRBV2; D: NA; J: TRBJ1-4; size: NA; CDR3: CASTFGEREKLFF; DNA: TGTGCCAGCACTTTTGGTGAACGCGAAAAACTGTTTTTT